This entry lists 3 T cell receptor beta chains sequenced from one sample in a study of cytomegalovirus exposure and HLA in healthy donors. The study ran its PCR with 60 Vbeta and 13 Jbeta primers. Method: immunoSEQ multiplex PCR; TCRdb's copy keeps in-frame clones and lacks some. Seen here are about 200,000 clones, 65% to 90% observed once, and the top ten hold around 0.3%. The specimen was PBMCs. The receptor source for this set is a woman aged 25 to 39 in good health and CMV-seronegative.

This clone was counted a single time. V is TRBV5-1 and J is TRBJ1-1; D might be TRBD1 (5 bases). V lost 4 bases, J lost 4 bases, and 14 bases lay in between. Per the germline V gene, CDR1 is SGHRS and CDR2 is YFSETQ. The CDR3 covers 14 residues. The CDR3 nucleotides read TGCGCCAGCAGCACCCAGGGCTTAGGCACTGAAGCTTTCTTT. Protein: CASSTQGLGTEAFF.

This chain joins TRBV28 and TRBJ2-7; the D gene is possibly TRBD2 (6 bases). Per germline, CDR1 MDHEN and CDR2 SYDVKM. Deletions cut 6 bases from V and 6 bases from J, with 12 bases between. This CDR3 contains 12 residues. The CDR3 DNA sequence: TGTGCCAGCAGCCTCCGGACTACCGAGCAGTACTTC. It yields the protein CASSLRTTEQYF.

The genes are TRBV29-1 and TRBJ1-1; 8 nucleotides agree with TRBD1. V lost 7 bases and J lost 4; bases outside the gene matches: 5. CDR3 size: 12 residues. CDR1 is SQVTM and CDR2 is ANQGSEA in the germline V gene. CDR3 loop: CSATGALTEAFF. DNA of the CDR3: TGCAGCGCGACAGGGGCTCTCACTGAAGCTTTCTTT.